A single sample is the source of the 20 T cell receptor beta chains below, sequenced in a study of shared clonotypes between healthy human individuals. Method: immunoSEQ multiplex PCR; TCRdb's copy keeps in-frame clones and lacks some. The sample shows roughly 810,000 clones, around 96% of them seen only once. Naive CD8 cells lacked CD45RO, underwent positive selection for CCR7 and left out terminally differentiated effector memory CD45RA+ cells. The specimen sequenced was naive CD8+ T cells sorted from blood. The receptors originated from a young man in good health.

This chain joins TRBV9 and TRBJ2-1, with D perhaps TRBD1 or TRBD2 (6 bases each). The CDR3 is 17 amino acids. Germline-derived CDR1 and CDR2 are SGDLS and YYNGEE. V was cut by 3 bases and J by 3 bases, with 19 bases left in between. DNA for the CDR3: TGTGCCAGCAGCGACCCCCTGGGGGGCGGGGACTACAATGAGCAGTTCTTC. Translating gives CASSDPLGGGDYNEQFF.

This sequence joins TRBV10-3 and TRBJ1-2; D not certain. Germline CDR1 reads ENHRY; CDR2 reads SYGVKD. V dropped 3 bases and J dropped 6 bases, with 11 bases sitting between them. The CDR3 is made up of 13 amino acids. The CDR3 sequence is CAISDWAGDGYTF. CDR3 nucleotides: TGTGCCATCAGTGACTGGGCAGGCGATGGCTACACCTTC.

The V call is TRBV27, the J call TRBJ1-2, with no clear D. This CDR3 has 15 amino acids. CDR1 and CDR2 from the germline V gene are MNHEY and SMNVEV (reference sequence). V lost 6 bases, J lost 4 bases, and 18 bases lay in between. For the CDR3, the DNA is TGTGCCAGCAGCCCCCGGCAGGCGAATACCTATGGCTACACCTTC. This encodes CASSPRQANTYGYTF.

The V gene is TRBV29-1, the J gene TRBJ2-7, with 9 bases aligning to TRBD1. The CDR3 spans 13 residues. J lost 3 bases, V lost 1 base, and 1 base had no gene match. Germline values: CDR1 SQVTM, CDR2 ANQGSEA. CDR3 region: CSVEGTGDYEQYF. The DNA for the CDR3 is TGCAGCGTTGAAGGGACAGGGGACTACGAGCAGTACTTC.

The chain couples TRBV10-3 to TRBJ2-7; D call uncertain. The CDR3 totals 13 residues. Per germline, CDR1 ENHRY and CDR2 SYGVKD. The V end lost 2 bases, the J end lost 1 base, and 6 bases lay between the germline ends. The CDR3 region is CAISEVISYEQYF. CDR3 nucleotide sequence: TGTGCCATCAGTGAGGTCATATCCTACGAGCAGTACTTC.

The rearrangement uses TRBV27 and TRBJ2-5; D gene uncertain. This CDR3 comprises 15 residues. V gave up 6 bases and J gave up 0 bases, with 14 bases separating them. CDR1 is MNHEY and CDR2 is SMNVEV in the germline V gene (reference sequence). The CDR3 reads CASRPEFEYQETQYF. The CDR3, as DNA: TGTGCCAGCAGACCCGAATTTGAGTACCAAGAGACCCAGTACTTC.

CDR3 coding DNA: TGCGCCAGCAGCCCCGCCGGACAGACGAACACCGGGGAGCTGTTTTTT. Its protein is CASSPAGQTNTGELFF. V and J are TRBV5-1 and TRBJ2-2; D may be TRBD1 (6 bases). The CDR3 is made up of 16 amino acids. Germline V gives CDR1 SGHRS, CDR2 YFSETQ. The germline V and J ends were trimmed by 4 bases and 0 bases, with 13 bases remaining between them.

The CDR3 sequence: CASSFGGINTGELFF. In nucleotides, the CDR3 is TGTGCCAGCAGTTTTGGAGGGATCAACACCGGGGAGCTGTTTTTT. J is TRBJ2-2 and V is TRBV27; D might be TRBD2 (6 bases). Germline V lookup: CDR1 MNHEY, CDR2 SMNVEV (reference sequence). This CDR3 is built from 15 residues. V lost 3 bases and J lost 2, with 10 bases in between.

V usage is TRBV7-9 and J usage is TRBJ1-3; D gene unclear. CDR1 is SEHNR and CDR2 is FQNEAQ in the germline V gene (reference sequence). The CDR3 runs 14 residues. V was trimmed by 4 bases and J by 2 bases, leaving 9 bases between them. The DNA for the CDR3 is TGTGCCAGCAGCTATCTCGTGACTGGAAACACCATATATTTT. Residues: CASSYLVTGNTIYF.

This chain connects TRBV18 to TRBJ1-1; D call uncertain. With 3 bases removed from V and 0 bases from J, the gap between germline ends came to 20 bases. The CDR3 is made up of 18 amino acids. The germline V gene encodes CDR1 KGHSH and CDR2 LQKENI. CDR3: CASSPGPVGGGLNTEAFF. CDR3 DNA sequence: TGTGCCAGCTCACCCGGGCCGGTGGGAGGCGGGTTGAACACTGAAGCTTTCTTT.

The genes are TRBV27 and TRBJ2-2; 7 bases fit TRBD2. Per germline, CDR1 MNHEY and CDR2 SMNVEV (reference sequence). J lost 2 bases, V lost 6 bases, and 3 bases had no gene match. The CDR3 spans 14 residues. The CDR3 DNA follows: TGTGCCAGCAGCAGCGGGGTTAACACCGGGGAGCTGTTTTTT. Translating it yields CASSSGVNTGELFF.

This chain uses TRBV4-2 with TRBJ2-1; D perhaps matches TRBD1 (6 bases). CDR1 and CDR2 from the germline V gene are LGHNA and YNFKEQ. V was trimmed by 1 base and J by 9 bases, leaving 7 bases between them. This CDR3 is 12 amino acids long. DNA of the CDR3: TGTGCCAGCAGCCAAGGAGGGGGTGAGCAGTTCTTC. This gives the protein CASSQGGGEQFF.

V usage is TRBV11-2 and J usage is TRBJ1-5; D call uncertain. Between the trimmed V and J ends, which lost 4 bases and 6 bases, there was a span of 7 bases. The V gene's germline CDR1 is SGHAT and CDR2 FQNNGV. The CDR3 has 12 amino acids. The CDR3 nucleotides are TGTGCCAGCAGCTCGGGTTCTCAGCCCCAGCATTTT. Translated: CASSSGSQPQHF.

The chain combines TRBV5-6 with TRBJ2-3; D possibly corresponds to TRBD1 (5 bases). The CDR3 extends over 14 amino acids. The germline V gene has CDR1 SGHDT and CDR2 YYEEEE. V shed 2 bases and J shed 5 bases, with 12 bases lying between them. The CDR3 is CASSLGRVIDTQYF. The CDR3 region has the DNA TGTGCCAGCAGCTTAGGCAGGGTGATAGATACGCAGTATTTT.

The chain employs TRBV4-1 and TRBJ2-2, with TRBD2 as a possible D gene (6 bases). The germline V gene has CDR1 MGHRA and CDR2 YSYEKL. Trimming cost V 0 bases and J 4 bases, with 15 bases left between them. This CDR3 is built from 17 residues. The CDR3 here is CASSQDGGYRGTGELFF. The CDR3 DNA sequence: TGCGCCAGCAGCCAAGATGGGGGGTATAGGGGCACCGGGGAGCTGTTTTTT.

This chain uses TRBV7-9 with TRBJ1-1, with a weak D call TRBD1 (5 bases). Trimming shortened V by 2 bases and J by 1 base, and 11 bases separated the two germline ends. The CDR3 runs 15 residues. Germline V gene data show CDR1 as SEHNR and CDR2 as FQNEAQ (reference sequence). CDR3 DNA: TGTGCCAGCAGCTTACTCCTGGGGCAGAACACTGAAGCTTTCTTT. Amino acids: CASSLLLGQNTEAFF.

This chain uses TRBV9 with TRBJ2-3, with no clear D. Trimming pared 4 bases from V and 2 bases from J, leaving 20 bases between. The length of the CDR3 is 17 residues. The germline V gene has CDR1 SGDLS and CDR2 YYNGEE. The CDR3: CASSPSIRPTNTDTQYF. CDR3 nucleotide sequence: TGTGCCAGCAGCCCATCAATCAGGCCTACTAACACAGATACGCAGTATTTT.

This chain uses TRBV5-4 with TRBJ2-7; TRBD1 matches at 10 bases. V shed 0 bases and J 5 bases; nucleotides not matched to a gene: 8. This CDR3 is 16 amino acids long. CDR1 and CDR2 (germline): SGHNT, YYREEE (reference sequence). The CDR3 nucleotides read TGTGCCAGCAGCTTGGGGGACAGGGGTATCACCGACGAGCAGTACTTC. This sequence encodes CASSLGDRGITDEQYF.

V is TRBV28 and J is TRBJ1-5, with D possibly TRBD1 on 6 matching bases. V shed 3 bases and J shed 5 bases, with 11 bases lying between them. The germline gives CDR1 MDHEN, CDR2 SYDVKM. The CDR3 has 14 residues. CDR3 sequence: CASSLGDKYQPQHF. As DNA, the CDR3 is TGTGCCAGCAGTTTGGGGGACAAGTATCAGCCCCAGCATTTT.

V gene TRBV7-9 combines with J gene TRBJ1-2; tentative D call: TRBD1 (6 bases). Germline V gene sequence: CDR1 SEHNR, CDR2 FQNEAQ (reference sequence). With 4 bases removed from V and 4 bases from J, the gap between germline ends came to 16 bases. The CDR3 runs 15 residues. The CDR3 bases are TGTGCCAGCAGCTCGACAGGCTATCAAGTCTATGGCTACACCTTC. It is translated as CASSSTGYQVYGYTF.